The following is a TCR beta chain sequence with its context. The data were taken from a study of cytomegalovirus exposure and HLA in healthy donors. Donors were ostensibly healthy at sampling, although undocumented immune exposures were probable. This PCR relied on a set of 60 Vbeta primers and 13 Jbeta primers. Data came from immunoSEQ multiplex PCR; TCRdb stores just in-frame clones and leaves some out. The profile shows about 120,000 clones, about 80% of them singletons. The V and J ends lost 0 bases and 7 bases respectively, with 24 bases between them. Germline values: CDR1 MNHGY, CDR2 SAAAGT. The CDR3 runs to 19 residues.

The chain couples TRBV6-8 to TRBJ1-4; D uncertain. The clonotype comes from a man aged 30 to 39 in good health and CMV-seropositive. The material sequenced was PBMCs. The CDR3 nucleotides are TGTGCCAGCAGTTACTCGTATTCCAAGGGAAGGCGGGCGGGTGAAAAACTGTTTTTT. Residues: CASSYSYSKGRRAGEKLFF.